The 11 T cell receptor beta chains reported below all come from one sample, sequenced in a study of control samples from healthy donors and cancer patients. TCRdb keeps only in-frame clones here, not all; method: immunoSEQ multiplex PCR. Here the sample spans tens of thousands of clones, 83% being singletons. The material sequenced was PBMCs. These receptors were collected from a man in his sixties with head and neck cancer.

Here the CDR3 reads CASSPQETQYF. The CDR3 nucleotides read TGTGCCAGCAGCCCCCAAGAGACCCAGTACTTC. The J gene is TRBJ2-5, the V gene TRBV5-5; the D is unclear. The CDR3 consists of 11 residues. V was trimmed by 4 bases and J by 1 base, leaving 2 bases between them. The germline CDR1 and CDR2 sequences are SGHKS and YYEKEE (reference sequence).

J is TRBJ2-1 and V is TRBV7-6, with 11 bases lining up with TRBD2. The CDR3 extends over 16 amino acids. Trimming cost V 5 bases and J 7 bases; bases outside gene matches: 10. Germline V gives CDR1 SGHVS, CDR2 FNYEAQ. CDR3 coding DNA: TGTGCCAGCAGCAACCAACTAGCGGGAGTAGGTAATGAGCAGTTCTTC. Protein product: CASSNQLAGVGNEQFF.

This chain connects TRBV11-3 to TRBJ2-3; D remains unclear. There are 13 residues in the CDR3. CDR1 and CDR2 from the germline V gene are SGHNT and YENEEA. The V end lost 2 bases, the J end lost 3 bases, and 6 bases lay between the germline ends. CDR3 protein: CASSLYPTDTQYF. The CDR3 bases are TGTGCCAGCAGCTTATACCCGACAGATACGCAGTATTTT.

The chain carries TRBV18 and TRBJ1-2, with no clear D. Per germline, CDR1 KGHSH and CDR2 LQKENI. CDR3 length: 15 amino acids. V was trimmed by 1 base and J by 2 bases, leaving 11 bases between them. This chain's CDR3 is CASSPQKEANYGYTF. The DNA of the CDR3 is TGTGCCAGCTCACCACAGAAAGAGGCCAACTATGGCTACACCTTC.

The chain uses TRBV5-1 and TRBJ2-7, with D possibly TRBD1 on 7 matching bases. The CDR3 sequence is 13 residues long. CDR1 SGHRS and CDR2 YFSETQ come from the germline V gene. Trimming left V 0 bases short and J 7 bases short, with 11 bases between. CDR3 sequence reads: CASSLDRGGEQYF. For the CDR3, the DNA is TGCGCCAGCAGCTTGGACAGGGGAGGTGAGCAGTACTTC.

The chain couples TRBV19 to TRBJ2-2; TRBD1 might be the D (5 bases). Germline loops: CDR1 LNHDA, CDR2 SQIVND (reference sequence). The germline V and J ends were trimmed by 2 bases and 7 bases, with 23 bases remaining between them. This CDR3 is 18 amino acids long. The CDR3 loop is CASSIYGHTSFSGGELFF. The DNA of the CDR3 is TGTGCCAGTAGTATATACGGACACACTTCCTTCTCGGGCGGGGAGCTGTTTTTT.

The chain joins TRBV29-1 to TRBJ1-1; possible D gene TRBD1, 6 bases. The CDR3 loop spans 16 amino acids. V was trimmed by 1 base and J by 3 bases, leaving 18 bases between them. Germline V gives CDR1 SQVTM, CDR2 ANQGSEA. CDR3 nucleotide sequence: TGCAGCGTTGAAGCCAGGGGCCAGGAGGAGGACACTGAAGCTTTCTTT. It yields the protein CSVEARGQEEDTEAFF.

DNA for the CDR3: TGTGCCAGCAGCTTAGATGGAGTTCTTTACGAGCAGTACTTC. Protein product: CASSLDGVLYEQYF. J is TRBJ2-7 and V is TRBV7-2; D is undetermined. CDR1 and CDR2 (germline): SGHTA, FQGNSA. This CDR3 is built from 14 residues. V lost 1 base, J lost 4 bases, and 11 bases lay in between.

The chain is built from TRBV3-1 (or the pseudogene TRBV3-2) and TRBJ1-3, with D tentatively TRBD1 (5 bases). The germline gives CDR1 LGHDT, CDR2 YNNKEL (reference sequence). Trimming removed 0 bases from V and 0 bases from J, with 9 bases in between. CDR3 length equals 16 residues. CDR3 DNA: TGTGCCAGCAGCCAAGAAACAGGAAACTCTGGAAACACCATATATTTT. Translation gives CASSQETGNSGNTIYF.

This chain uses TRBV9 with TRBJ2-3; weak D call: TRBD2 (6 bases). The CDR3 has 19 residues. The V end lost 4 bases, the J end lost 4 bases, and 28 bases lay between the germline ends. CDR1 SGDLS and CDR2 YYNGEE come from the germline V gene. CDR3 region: CASSTRDAGGRGGSDTQYF. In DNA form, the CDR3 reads TGTGCCAGCAGCACTCGAGACGCCGGGGGAAGAGGCGGGTCAGATACGCAGTATTTT.

CDR3 nucleotides: TGCAGCGGGATGACTGGGTCGGACGAGCAGTACTTC. It encodes CSGMTGSDEQYF. The chain recombines TRBV29-1 with TRBJ2-7; D gene uncertain. Trimming took off 7 bases at V and 5 bases at J, with 15 bases between the two ends. From germline, CDR1 is SQVTM and CDR2 ANQGSEA. The CDR3 runs 12 residues.